Listed here is a single TCR beta chain. This clone's antigen is unknown. It has no much larger one-base neighbor in the sample; base qualities were not kept. The data originate from a study of OX40 agonist ivuxolimab in advanced cancers. At the level of the whole study: Ivuxolimab was an agonistic, fully human IgG2 monoclonal antibody directed against OX40 (CD134), a costimulatory receptor. Intravenous ivuxolimab was administered to patients every 2 weeks at six dose levels: 0.01, 0.1, 0.3, 1.5, 3 and 10 mg/kg. Among the 52 dose-escalation patients, about 19 had hepatocellular carcinoma, around 15 melanoma, 9 renal cell carcinoma and 9 head and neck cancer. A male proportion of 82.7% and a mean age of 60 years, ranging from about 23 to 90, were recorded for the dose-escalation cohort. Patients were allowed to have had prior anti-PD-1, anti-PD-L1 or anti-CTLA-4 therapy, and around 40% of the dose-escalation patients had previously received checkpoint inhibitors. Three dose-escalation patients achieved partial responses, one with hepatocellular carcinoma and two with cutaneous melanoma. The purpose of peripheral TCRbeta sequencing was to test whether ivuxolimab changed TCR sequence diversity and led to clonal T-cell expansion. The paper covers the monotherapy dose-escalation part of the phase I ivuxolimab trial, which included N ≈ 52 patients.

Patients with a history of autoimmune disease or receiving systemic immunosuppression were excluded from the trial. Peripheral blood for TCR sequencing was collected from all dose cohorts at baseline, on cycle 4 day 1, and on cycle 7 day 1. The samples were taken from a phase I, first-in-human, multicenter, open-label dose-escalation trial of ivuxolimab. Adults with locally advanced or metastatic head and neck squamous cell, hepatocellular, melanoma or renal cell carcinoma were enrolled in the trial. Before TCR sequencing, CD4+ T cells and CD8+ T cells from peripheral blood were sorted into separate populations. What the authors observed across the whole study: Low levels of normalized T-cell clonal expansion were also shown by some nonresponding patients. After ivuxolimab, CD8+ T cells had more expanded clones than CD4+ T cells on average. Clonal expansion of both CD4+ and CD8+ blood T cells was observed from baseline to week 6 at doses 0.1 to 3.0 mg/kg. Partial responders in the 0.1-3.0 mg/kg groups had among the lowest normalized peripheral clonal expansion, especially among CD8+ T cells. The antigen specificity of the peripheral T cells that underwent clonal expansion was not determined.

To sequence the TCRbeta CDR3 region, genomic DNA was isolated from the sorted cells. TCRbeta CDR3 regions were sequenced using the immunoSEQ Assay. TCRdb's version of the immuneACCESS table is confined to in-frame rearrangements and falls short of the full clone set. An unresolved V gene accounts for under half of the shortfall where checked; the remainder is of unknown origin. The sample yields 44,000 or so clones; 88% were counted once. Together, the top ten hold 3.4% of the sample. The sequence was obtained from an adult with an advanced solid tumor such as melanoma, head and neck, liver or kidney cancer. This sample comprised CD4+ or CD8+ T cells sorted from blood, obtained in a trial of the OX40 agonist ivuxolimab.

The DNA sequence is TGCGCCAGCAGCTTAGACCACTACGAGCAGTACTTC. This gives the protein CASSLDHYEQYF. The sequence is built from TRBV5-1 and TRBJ2-7; the D gene cannot be resolved reliably. CDR1 SGHRS and CDR2 YFSETQ are derived from the germline V gene. Trimming at the junction amounts to 2 bases on V and 3 bases on J, and the germline ends lie 6 bases apart. CDR3 length: 12 amino acids, cysteine to phenylalanine. Of all the DNA, just the CDR3 is kept, 36 bases in frame from base 1.